These 2 T cell receptor beta chains originate from one sample sequenced in a study of cytomegalovirus exposure and HLA in healthy donors. Primers: 60 Vbeta forward and 13 Jbeta reverse. Assay used: immunoSEQ multiplex PCR; TCRdb lists only in-frame clones, some missing. The repertoire includes 95,000 to 130,000 clones, roughly a tenth of them detected once, and roughly 3.1% sits in the top ten. The sample was PBMCs. All receptors come from a man younger than 45 in good health and CMV-seronegative.

This clone has more than one count but fewer than ten. This specimen includes other DNA sequences encoding the same CDR3. This chain connects TRBV5-8 to TRBJ1-4; weak D call: TRBD1 (6 bases). This CDR3 spans 16 amino acids. V shed 7 bases and J shed 3 bases, with 19 bases lying between them. CDR1 is SGHTS and CDR2 is YDEGEE in the germline V gene. The CDR3 sequence is CASVQGGFTANEKLFF. CDR3 nucleotides: TGTGCCAGCGTACAGGGTGGATTCACGGCTAATGAAAAACTGTTTTTT.

This clone occurred a few times. The chain has TRBV28 and TRBJ2-7, with TRBD2 matching 9 bases. This CDR3 spans 17 amino acids. From germline, CDR1 is MDHEN and CDR2 SYDVKM. V was pared by 3 bases and J by 4 bases, with 13 bases of the junction left unmatched. The CDR3 DNA sequence: TGTGCCAGCAGTTTCCTGAGGACAGCGGGAGGTGCGTACGAGCAGTACTTC. This codes for CASSFLRTAGGAYEQYF.